This TCR beta chain was captured by sequencing in a study of blood T cell repertoires in COVID-19. About the study: T cells, B-cell-depleted T cells, or PBMCs provided the cDNA or gDNA that served as material.

Sequenced by immunoSEQ multiplex PCR; TCRdb stores in-frame clones only, minus some. The table lists about 210,000 clones, roughly 84% of them singletons, with over 9.5% in the top ten. CDR1 is LNHDA and CDR2 is SQIVND in the germline V gene (reference sequence). V was pared by 6 bases and J by 7 bases, with 22 bases between. The CDR3 extends over 16 amino acids. The TCR was taken from a woman of 80 years or more with COVID-19, enrolled during active disease. V usage is TRBV19 and J usage is TRBJ1-5; no reliable D call. Sequencing was done on a sample of peripheral blood. CDR3 sequence reads: CASSKRTLLGEQPQHF. Written as DNA, the CDR3 is TGTGCCAGTAGCAAGAGGACCCTACTTGGGGAGCAGCCCCAGCATTTT.